This T cell receptor (beta chain) was profiled in a study of blood T cell repertoires in COVID-19. Study information: The samples span acute and convalescent COVID-19 from the United States, Italy and Spain. Sources were T cells, B-cell-depleted T cells, or PBMCs; the material itself was cDNA or gDNA.

Authors' data handling: Amplification of reference gene primers was used by the study to estimate nucleated cell counts. The table came from immunoSEQ multiplex PCR; TCRdb's copy has only in-frame clones and leaves some out. V and J calls and clone size are given by that table; D and trimming were obtained from the DNA. This sample has under 65,000 clones, with 75% to 85% found just once. The CDR3 is 12 amino acids. CDR1 and CDR2 from the germline V gene are GTSNPN and SVGIG (reference sequence). Trimming at V came to 4 bases and at J to 7 bases, leaving 3 bases not matched to a gene. The source is a woman aged 55-69 years with acute or convalescent COVID-19. This rearrangement joins TRBV30 to TRBJ1-4; TRBD1 agrees at 7 bases. The material sequenced was peripheral blood. CDR3 protein: CAWTGGREKLFF. CDR3 coding DNA: TGTGCCTGGACAGGGGGGCGTGAAAAACTGTTTTTT.